The clone carrying this T cell receptor (beta chain) was picked up many times. The record originates from a study of T cells in Graves' hyperthyroidism and ophthalmopathy. At the level of the study: Prior to any treatment, at the point of initial diagnosis, peripheral blood was collected.

Amplification of TCR beta CDR3 regions used RNA as the template. The study used the HTBI primer set for a first-round RT-PCR of the TCR CDR3. TCRdb itself ran the multiplex PCR reads through MiXCR, one entry per CDR3 protein. The table shows roughly 700,000 distinct CDR3 sequences, with approximately 36% occurring only once. The CDR3 length is 13 residues. Trimming pared 3 bases from V and 8 bases from J, leaving 12 bases between. In germline, CDR1 is KGHDR, CDR2 SFDVKD. The sequence was collected from a woman in her forties with Graves' hyperthyroidism. Sequences were obtained from blood. The chain combines TRBV24-1 with TRBJ1-2; TRBD1 might be the D (5 bases). CDR3 coding DNA: TGTGCCACCAGTGATGATAGGGACCCGGGCTACACCTTC. It is translated as CATSDDRDPGYTF.